This T cell receptor (beta chain) comes out of a study of CD8 T cell repertoires and HIV-1 epitope variants. Study background: Separate wells received one of Twenty-five Gag or Nef variant peptides. Control wells had CMV/EBV/flu peptides, negative Ebola AY9, or no peptide. Enriched T cells were co-cultured with equal autologous T cell-negative cells. Separate from the cultures, 1M uncultured T cells served as baseline.

A word on this clone: The target antigen is unknown.

Profiling relied on immunoSEQ multiplex PCR, and the TCRdb table lists in-frame clones only, not all of them. This sample has several thousand clones, with about three fifths found just once. Material for sequencing was cultured CD8+ T cells derived from PBMCs. This clonotype was obtained from a male donor with HIV.

CDR3 sequence (DNA): TGTGCCAGCAGCTTGGTGCAGGCCAATGAGCAGTTCTTC. It is translated as CASSLVQANEQFF. The gene calls are TRBV5-6 and TRBJ2-1; D not certain. Trimming cost V 0 bases and J 6 bases, with 7 bases left between them. From germline, CDR1 is SGHDT and CDR2 YYEEEE. This CDR3 has 13 amino acids. Combining the CDR3 with reference TRBV5-6 and TRBJ2-1 gives the whole variable domain DAGVTQSPTHLIKTRGQQVTLRCSPKSGHDTVSWYQQALGQGPQFIFQYYEEEERQRGNFPDRFSGHQFPNYSSELNVNALLLGDSALYLCASSLVQANEQFFGPGTRLTVL.